The present entry profiles one T cell receptor (beta chain) with its context. These data come from a study of blood T cell repertoires in COVID-19. Only in-frame clones appear in the TCRdb table, and some are missing; sequencing was by immunoSEQ multiplex PCR. The sample has about 120,000 clones, 65% to 85% seen once. In Seattle, patients joined the study during active infection and were tracked longitudinally. Germline values: CDR1 SGHVS, CDR2 FNYEAQ. V lost 0 bases and J 2 bases, leaving 7 bases between the germline ends. The CDR3 runs to 15 residues. This TCR was sampled from a man younger than 40 with COVID-19, enrolled during active disease. The sample was peripheral blood. The chain has TRBV7-6 and TRBJ1-4; D gene ambiguous. CDR3: CASSLAGRTNEKLFF. CDR3 nucleotides: TGTGCCAGCAGCTTAGCGGGCAGGACTAATGAAAAACTGTTTTTT.